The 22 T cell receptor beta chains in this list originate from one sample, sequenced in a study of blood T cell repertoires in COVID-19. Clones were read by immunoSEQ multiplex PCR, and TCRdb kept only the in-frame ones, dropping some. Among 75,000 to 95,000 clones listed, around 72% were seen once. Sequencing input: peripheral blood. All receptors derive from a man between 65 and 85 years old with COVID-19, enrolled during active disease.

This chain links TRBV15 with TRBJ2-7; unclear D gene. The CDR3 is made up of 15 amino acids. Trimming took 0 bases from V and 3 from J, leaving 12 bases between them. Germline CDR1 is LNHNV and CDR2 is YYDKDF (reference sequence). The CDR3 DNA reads TGTGCCACCAGCAGAGATATAACCATCGGCTACGAGCAGTACTTC. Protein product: CATSRDITIGYEQYF.

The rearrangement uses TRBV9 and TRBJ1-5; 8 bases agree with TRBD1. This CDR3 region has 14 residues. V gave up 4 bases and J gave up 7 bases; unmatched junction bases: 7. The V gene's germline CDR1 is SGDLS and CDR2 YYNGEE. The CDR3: CASSFGQGGQPQHF. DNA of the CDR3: TGTGCCAGCAGCTTCGGACAGGGAGGCCAGCCCCAGCATTTT.

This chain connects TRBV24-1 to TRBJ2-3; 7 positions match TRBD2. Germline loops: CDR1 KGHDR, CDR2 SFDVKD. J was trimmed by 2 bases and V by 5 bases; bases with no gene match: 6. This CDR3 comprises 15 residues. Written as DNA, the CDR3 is TGTGCCACCAGTGGTTGGGGAGGGCTCACAGATACGCAGTATTTT. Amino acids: CATSGWGGLTDTQYF.

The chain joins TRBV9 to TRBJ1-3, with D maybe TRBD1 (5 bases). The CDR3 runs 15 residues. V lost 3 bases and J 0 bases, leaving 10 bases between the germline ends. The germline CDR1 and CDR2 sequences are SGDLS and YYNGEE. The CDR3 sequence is CASSDGDYSGNTIYF. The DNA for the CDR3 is TGTGCCAGCAGCGATGGGGACTACTCTGGAAACACCATATATTTT. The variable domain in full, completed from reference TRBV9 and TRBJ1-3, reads DSGVTQTPKHLITATGQRVTLRCSPRSGDLSVYWYQQSLDQGLQFLIQYYNGEERAKGNILERFSAQQFPDLHSELNLSSLELGDSALYFCASSDGDYSGNTIYFGEGSWLTVV.

The CDR3 is CASSPGGWTNQPQHF. The CDR3 bases are TGTGCCAGTAGCCCGGGGGGGTGGACCAATCAGCCCCAGCATTTT. The chain recombines TRBV19 with TRBJ1-5, with D perhaps matching TRBD1 (5 bases). Between the trimmed V and J ends, which lost 6 bases and 3 bases, there was a span of 15 bases. This CDR3 region has 15 residues. Germline V CDR1 and CDR2: LNHDA, SQIVND (reference sequence).

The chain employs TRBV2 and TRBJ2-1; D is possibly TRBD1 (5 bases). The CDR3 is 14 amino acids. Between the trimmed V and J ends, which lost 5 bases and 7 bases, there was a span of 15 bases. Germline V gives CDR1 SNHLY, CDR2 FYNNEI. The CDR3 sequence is CASSRRQIWNEQFF. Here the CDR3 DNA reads TGTGCCAGCAGTCGGAGACAGATCTGGAATGAGCAGTTCTTC.

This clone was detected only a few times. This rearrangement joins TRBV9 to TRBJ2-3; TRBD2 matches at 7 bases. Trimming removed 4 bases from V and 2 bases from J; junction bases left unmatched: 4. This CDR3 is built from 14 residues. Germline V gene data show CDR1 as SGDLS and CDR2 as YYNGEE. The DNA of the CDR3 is TGTGCCAGCAGCATCGGGACTACCACAGATACGCAGTATTTT. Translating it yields CASSIGTTTDTQYF.

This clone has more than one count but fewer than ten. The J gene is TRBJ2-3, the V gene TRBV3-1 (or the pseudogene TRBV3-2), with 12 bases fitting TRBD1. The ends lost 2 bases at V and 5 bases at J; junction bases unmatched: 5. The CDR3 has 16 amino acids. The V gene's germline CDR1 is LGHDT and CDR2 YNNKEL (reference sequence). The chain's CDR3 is CASSQWDRGQVDTQYF. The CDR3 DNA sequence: TGTGCCAGCAGCCAATGGGACAGGGGGCAGGTAGATACGCAGTATTTT.

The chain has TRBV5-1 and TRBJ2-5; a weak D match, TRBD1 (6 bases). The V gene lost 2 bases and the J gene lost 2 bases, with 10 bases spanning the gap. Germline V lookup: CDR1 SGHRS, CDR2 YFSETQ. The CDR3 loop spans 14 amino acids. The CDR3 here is CASSFGTPQETQYF. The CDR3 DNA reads TGCGCCAGCAGCTTCGGGACACCTCAAGAGACCCAGTACTTC.

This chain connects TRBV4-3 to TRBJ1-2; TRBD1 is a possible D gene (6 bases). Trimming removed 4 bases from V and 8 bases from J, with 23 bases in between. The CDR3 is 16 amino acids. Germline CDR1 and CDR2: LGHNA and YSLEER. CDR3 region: CASSRQGTGSRWGYTF. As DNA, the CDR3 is TGCGCCAGCAGCCGACAAGGAACAGGGTCTCGATGGGGCTACACCTTC.

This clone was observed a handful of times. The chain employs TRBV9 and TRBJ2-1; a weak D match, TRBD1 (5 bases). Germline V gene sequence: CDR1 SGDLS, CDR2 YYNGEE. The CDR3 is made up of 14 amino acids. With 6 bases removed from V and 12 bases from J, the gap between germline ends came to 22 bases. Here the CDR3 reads CASTITKDSSRQFF. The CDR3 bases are TGTGCCAGCACCATCACAAAAGACAGCTCGAGGCAGTTCTTC.

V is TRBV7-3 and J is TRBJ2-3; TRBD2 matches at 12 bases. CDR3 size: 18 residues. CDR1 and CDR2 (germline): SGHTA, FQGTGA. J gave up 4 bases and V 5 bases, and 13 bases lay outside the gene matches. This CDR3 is CASSAVRRLAGEADTQYF. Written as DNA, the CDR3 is TGTGCCAGCAGCGCAGTCCGAAGACTAGCGGGAGAGGCAGATACGCAGTATTTT. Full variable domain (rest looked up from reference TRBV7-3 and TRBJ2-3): GAGVSQTPSNKVTEKGKYVELRCDPISGHTALYWYRQSLGQGPEFLIYFQGTGAADDSGLPNDRFFAVRPEGSVSTLKIQRTERGDSAVYLCASSAVRRLAGEADTQYFGPGTRLTVL.

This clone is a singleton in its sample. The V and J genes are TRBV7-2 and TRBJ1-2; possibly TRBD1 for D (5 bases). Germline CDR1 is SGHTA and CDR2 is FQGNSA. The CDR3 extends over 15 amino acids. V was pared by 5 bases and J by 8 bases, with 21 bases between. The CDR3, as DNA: TGTGCCAGCAGCCTAGAAATAGCAGGGCGTAGCGGCTACACCTTC. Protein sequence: CASSLEIAGRSGYTF.

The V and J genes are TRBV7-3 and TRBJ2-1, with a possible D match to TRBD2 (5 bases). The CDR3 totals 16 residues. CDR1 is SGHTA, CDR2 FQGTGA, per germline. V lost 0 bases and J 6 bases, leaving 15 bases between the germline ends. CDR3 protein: CASSLTLPGLLNEQFF. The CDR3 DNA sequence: TGTGCCAGCAGCTTAACGTTACCCGGACTCCTCAATGAGCAGTTCTTC.

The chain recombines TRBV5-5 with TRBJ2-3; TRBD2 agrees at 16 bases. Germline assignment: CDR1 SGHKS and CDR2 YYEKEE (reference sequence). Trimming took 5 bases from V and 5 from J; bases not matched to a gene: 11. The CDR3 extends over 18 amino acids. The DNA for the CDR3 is TGTGCCAGCAGATATGGGACTAGCGGGAGGGCCAGTCGAGATACGCAGTATTTT. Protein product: CASRYGTSGRASRDTQYF.

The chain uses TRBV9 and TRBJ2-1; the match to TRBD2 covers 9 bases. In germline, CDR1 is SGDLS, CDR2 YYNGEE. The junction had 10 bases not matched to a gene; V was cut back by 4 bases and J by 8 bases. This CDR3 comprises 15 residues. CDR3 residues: CASSPLGGRAHEQFF. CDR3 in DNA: TGTGCCAGCAGCCCCCTGGGCGGGAGGGCCCATGAGCAGTTCTTC.

As DNA, the CDR3 is TGCAGCGTTGTTCAGGGTGACACTGAAGCTTTCTTT. Its protein product is CSVVQGDTEAFF. V and J are TRBV29-1 and TRBJ1-1, with D possibly matching TRBD1 (5 bases). Germline V gene sequence: CDR1 SQVTM, CDR2 ANQGSEA. The CDR3 is 12 amino acids. The germline V and J ends were trimmed by 4 bases and 3 bases, with 9 bases remaining between them.

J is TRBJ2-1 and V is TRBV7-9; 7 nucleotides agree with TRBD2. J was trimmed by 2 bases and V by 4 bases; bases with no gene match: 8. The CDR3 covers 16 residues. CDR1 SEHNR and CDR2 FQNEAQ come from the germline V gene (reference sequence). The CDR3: CASSSTGSGAYNEQFF. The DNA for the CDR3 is TGTGCCAGCAGCTCAACTGGGAGCGGGGCCTACAATGAGCAGTTCTTC. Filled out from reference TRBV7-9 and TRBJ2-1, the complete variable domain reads DTGVSQNPRHKITKRGQNVTFRCDPISEHNRLYWYRQTLGQGPEFLTYFQNEAQLEKSRLLSDRFSAERPKGSFSTLEIQRTEQGDSAMYLCASSSTGSGAYNEQFFGPGTRLTVL.

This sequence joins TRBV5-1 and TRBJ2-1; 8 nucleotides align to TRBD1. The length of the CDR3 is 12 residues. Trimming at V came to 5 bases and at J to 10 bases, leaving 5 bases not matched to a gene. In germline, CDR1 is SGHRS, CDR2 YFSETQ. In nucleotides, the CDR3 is TGCGCCAGCAGACCAGGGGGCGGGGAGCAGTTCTTC. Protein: CASRPGGGEQFF.

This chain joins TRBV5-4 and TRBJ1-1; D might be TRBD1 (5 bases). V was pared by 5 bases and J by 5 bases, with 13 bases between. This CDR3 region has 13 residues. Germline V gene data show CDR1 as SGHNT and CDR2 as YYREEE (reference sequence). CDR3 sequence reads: CASRLGGKTEAFF. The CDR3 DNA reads TGTGCCAGCAGGCTCGGGGGAAAAACTGAAGCTTTCTTT. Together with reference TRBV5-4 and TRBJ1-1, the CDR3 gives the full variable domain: ETGVTQSPTHLIKTRGQQVTLRCSSQSGHNTVSWYQQALGQGPQFIFQYYREEENGRGNFPPRFSGLQFPNYSSELNVNALELDDSALYLCASRLGGKTEAFFGQGTRLTVV.

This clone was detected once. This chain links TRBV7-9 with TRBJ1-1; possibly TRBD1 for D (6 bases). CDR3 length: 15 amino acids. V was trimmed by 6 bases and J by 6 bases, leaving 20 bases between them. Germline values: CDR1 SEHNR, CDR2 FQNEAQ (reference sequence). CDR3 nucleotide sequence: TGTGCCAGCAGTTCTTATGCAAGGGGGATCTCTGAAGCTTTCTTT. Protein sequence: CASSSYARGISEAFF.

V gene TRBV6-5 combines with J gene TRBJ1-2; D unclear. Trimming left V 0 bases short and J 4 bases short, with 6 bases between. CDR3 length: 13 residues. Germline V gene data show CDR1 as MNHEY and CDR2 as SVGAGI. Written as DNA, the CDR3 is TGTGCCAGCAGTTACTCCGGCGGCTATGGCTACACCTTC. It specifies CASSYSGGYGYTF.